This is a list of T cell receptor beta chains from one sample in a study of OX40 agonist ivuxolimab in advanced cancers. Method: immunoSEQ multiplex PCR; TCRdb's copy keeps in-frame clones and lacks some. There are around 73,000 clones in the sample; approximately 90% occur only once, and about a tenth lies in the top ten. Sequencing was performed on CD4+ or CD8+ T cells sorted from blood, taken in a trial of the OX40 agonist ivuxolimab. The receptor set was obtained from an adult with an advanced solid tumor such as melanoma, head and neck, liver or kidney cancer. Both conserved end residues are part of each CDR3. A D gene is named only where the DNA matches it firmly.

V	J	D	DNA	CDR3
TRBV27	TRBJ2-1	.	TGTGCCAGCAAATGGGCGACGGGCTCCTACAATGAGCAGTTCTTC	CASKWATGSYNEQFF
TRBV6-6	TRBJ2-2	.	TGTGCCAGCAGCGACGGACTGCTCGGGGAGCTGTTTTTT	CASSDGLLGELFF
TRBV5-4	TRBJ2-5	.	TGTGCCAGCAGCTTGGCCGGGGGCCGCCAGTACTTC	CASSLAGGRQYF
TRBV19	TRBJ2-3	.	TGTGCCAGTAGTAACCGGGCAGATACGCAGTATTTT	CASSNRADTQYF
TRBV19	TRBJ1-1	.	TGTGCCAGTAGTATCCGCGCGGTGAACACTGAAGCTTTCTTT	CASSIRAVNTEAFF
TRBV5-1	TRBJ2-5	.	TGCGCCAGCAGCTTGAAGGGCAGGGGTGCGGCAGGAGAGACCCAGTACTTC	CASSLKGRGAAGETQYF
TRBV28	TRBJ2-1	.	TGTGCCAGCAACCCACAGGCATGGTCCTACAATGAGCAGTTCTTC	CASNPQAWSYNEQFF
TRBV29-1	TRBJ2-7	TRBD1	TGCAGCGTTGAAGGTTCCGACAGGGCCTTGTACTTC	CSVEGSDRALYF
TRBV7-8	TRBJ1-5	TRBD1	TGTGCCAGCAGCTTAGGGCCAGGGGGGCCGCCCCAGCATTTT	CASSLGPGGPPQHF
TRBV19	TRBJ2-1	TRBD2	TGTGCCAGTAGTATTATCGGCGGGGGGCTTGATGAGCAGTTCTTC	CASSIIGGGLDEQFF
TRBV6-1	TRBJ1-3	.	TGTGCCAGCAGTGCGGTTAGCTCTGGAAACACCATATATTTT	CASSAVSSGNTIYF